This T cell receptor (beta chain) came from a study of T cell responses to AZD1222 COVID-19 vaccine. Findings and limits, study-wide: Donors were chiefly white British, with a greater number of females, and clonal diversity was perhaps underestimated. Targeting of unmutated variant regions was reportedly seen in nearly half of spike-specific TCRs. Spike-specific TCR repertoires showed rising breadth and depth after two AZD1222 doses.

Clones were sequenced by immunoSEQ multiplex PCR, and TCRdb holds only the in-frame ones, with some missing. The table has over 150,000 clones, approximately 87% seen once; the top ten hold about 5.5%. About this clone itself: Its antigen is unknown.

V lost 3 bases to trimming and J lost 5 bases; unmatched junction nucleotides: 8. Per germline, CDR1 SGHTS and CDR2 YDEGEE. The CDR3 consists of 15 residues. The clonotype originates from an adult in good health. Here the sequenced sample was peripheral blood, taken on day 0 of MenACWY control vaccination. V and J are TRBV5-8 and TRBJ1-2, with 9 bases that match TRBD1. The chain's CDR3 is CASSSWGQGLYGYTF. Here the CDR3 DNA reads TGTGCCAGCAGCTCTTGGGGACAGGGATTATATGGCTACACCTTC.